The sequence of this T cell receptor beta chain was determined in a study of identical twins. General study results and limits: Compared with models, monozygotic twins showed more out-of-frame TCR alpha sharing. Abundant beta clonotypes from cord blood bore fewer insertions; memory repertoires lacked this pattern. Sequences that were beta out-of-frame showed weaker excess twin sharing.

Healthy Caucasians made up all donors. On this clonotype: What it binds is unknown.

TCRdb processed the 5' RACE reads anew with MiXCR; each CDR3 protein has one entry. The data show about 530,000 distinct CDR3 sequences, around 20% seen once. The CDR3 is made up of 15 amino acids. J was trimmed by 4 bases and V by 3 bases; bases with no gene match: 7. Looked up from germline, CDR1 is LNHDA and CDR2 is SQIVND (reference sequence). The sample was also linked to a second study, of yellow fever vaccine responses in identical twins.

The receptor comes from a woman under 30 in good health. Material for sequencing was CD4+ T cells sorted from blood. The chain carries TRBV19 and TRBJ1-2; 8 bases align to TRBD1. The CDR3 loop reads CASSIRQGAGYGYTF. The CDR3, as DNA: TGTGCCAGTAGTATCCGCCAGGGGGCTGGCTATGGCTACACCTTC.